The 3 T cell receptor beta chains listed next were all sequenced from one sample in a study of blood T cell repertoires in COVID-19. TCRdb keeps only in-frame clones here, not all; method: immunoSEQ multiplex PCR. The sample lists around 360,000 clones, roughly 87% occurring once. Source material: PBMCs or T cells enriched from blood (not recorded which). The origin of the receptors is a woman aged 25-40 years who had recovered from COVID-19.

The chain is built from TRBV6-2 or TRBV6-3 and TRBJ2-7; 8 nucleotides line up with TRBD1. Per germline, CDR1 MNHEY and CDR2 SVGEGT. The trim removed 6 bases at V and 12 bases at J, leaving 19 bases unmatched. The CDR3 covers 15 residues. CDR3 protein: CASSSPGTGLNPPYF. In nucleotides, the CDR3 is TGTGCCAGCAGCAGCCCCGGGACAGGTTTAAACCCCCCGTACTTC.

V and J are TRBV5-6 and TRBJ1-2; 8 bases line up with TRBD1. This CDR3 contains 16 residues. The germline CDR1 and CDR2 sequences are SGHDT and YYEEEE. V gave up 1 base and J gave up 7 bases; unmatched junction bases: 12. Written as DNA, the CDR3 is TGTGCCAGCAGCTTGTTTAATTCGGACAGGGCCGTTGGCTACACCTTC. Protein: CASSLFNSDRAVGYTF.

This clone was recorded once. This chain links TRBV3-1 (or the pseudogene TRBV3-2) with TRBJ2-2; 7 nucleotides align to TRBD1. There are 19 residues in the CDR3. Germline V gene data show CDR1 as LGHDT and CDR2 as YNNKEL (reference sequence). Trimming cost V 1 base and J 0 bases; bases outside gene matches: 11. The CDR3 reads CASSQGSSDGTANTGELFF. CDR3 bases: TGTGCCAGCAGCCAAGGATCGTCTGACGGGACAGCGAACACCGGGGAGCTGTTTTTT.